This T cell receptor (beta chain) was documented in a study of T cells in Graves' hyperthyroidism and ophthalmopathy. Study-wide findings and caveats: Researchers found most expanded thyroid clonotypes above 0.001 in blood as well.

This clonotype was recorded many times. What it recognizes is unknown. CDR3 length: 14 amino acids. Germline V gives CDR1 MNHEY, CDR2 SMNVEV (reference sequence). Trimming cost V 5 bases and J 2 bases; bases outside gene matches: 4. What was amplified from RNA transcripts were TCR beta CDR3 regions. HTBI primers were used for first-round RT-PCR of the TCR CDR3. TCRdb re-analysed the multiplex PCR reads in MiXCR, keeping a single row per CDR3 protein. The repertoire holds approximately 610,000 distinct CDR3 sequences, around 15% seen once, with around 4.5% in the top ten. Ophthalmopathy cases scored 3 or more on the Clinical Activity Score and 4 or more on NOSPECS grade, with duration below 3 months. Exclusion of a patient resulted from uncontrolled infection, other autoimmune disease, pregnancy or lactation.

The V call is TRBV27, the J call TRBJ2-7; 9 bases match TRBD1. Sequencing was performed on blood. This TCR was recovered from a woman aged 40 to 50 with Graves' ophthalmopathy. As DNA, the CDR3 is TGTGCCAGCAGTACCCGGGACAGGGCCTACGAGCAGTACTTC. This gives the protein CASSTRDRAYEQYF.